This TCR beta chain was captured by sequencing in a study of immune evolution from preneoplasia to lung adenocarcinoma. In regard to this clone: Its target is unknown.

The method was immunoSEQ multiplex PCR; TCRdb's version includes in-frame clones alone and lacks a portion of them. The table includes around 21,000 clones, roughly 76% detected once. Study conclusions and caveats: Normal lung had highest clonality; later lesions appeared denser, more diverse.

Per the germline V gene, CDR1 is MNHEY and CDR2 is SMNVEV (reference sequence). This CDR3 is 12 amino acids long. V lost 4 bases, J lost 9 bases, and 10 bases lay in between. V gene TRBV27 combines with J gene TRBJ2-1; D call uncertain. The sample consisted of FFPE invasive lung adenocarcinoma tissue. This receptor was obtained from a person aged 55 to 75 with lung adenocarcinoma. The CDR3 nucleotides are TGTGCCAGCAGTTCCGACTGGGGTGAGCAGTTCTTC. Translation gives CASSSDWGEQFF.